Each of the 9 T cell receptor beta chains below was sequenced from the same sample in a study of T cell responses to AZD1222 COVID-19 vaccine. Data came from immunoSEQ multiplex PCR; TCRdb stores just in-frame clones and leaves some out. The sample lists approximately 220,000 clones, roughly 91% occurring once. The sequencing used peripheral blood, collected on day 0 of MenACWY control vaccination. The receptors were gathered from an adult in good health.

This clone occurred a few times. The CDR3 sequence: CASRYGLAGNYNEQFF. CDR3 in DNA: TGCGCCAGCAGATACGGACTAGCGGGCAACTACAATGAGCAGTTCTTC. The chain carries TRBV5-1 and TRBJ2-1, with TRBD2 matching 11 bases. Trimming took 5 bases from V and 3 from J; bases not matched to a gene: 7. The germline CDR1 and CDR2 sequences are SGHRS and YFSETQ. The CDR3 loop spans 16 amino acids.

This clone appeared once. The chain couples TRBV6-5 to TRBJ1-1, with no clear D. Trimming stripped 5 bases from V and 5 bases from J, with 6 bases between. The length of the CDR3 is 11 residues. Germline assignment: CDR1 MNHEY and CDR2 SVGAGI. The CDR3 coding sequence is TGTGCCAGCAGTCAGTCAACTGAAGCTTTCTTT. Its translation is CASSQSTEAFF.

The chain links TRBV11-2 to TRBJ2-1, with TRBD2 matching over 13 bases. The length of the CDR3 is 16 residues. The germline CDR1 and CDR2 sequences are SGHAT and FQNNGV. V trimming: 1 base; J trimming: 8 bases; junction bases outside the gene matches: 5. Written as DNA, the CDR3 is TGTGCCAGCAGCTTAGGTACTAGCGGGGGGGCGTATGAGCAGTTCTTC. Amino acid sequence: CASSLGTSGGAYEQFF.

This chain connects TRBV19 to TRBJ1-2; TRBD1 matches 7 bases. J lost 7 bases, V lost 7 bases, and 12 bases had no gene match. Germline loops: CDR1 LNHDA, CDR2 SQIVND (reference sequence). CDR3 length: 14 residues. The DNA for the CDR3 is TGTGCCAGTACCCTGGACAGGTCTCTCGGTGGCTACACCTTC. This encodes CASTLDRSLGGYTF.

The genes are TRBV28 and TRBJ2-7; D call uncertain. Germline V lookup: CDR1 MDHEN, CDR2 SYDVKM. The germline V and J ends were trimmed by 4 bases and 0 bases, with 4 bases remaining between them. The CDR3 contains 12 residues. The CDR3 loop is CASSWDSYEQYF. Written as DNA, the CDR3 is TGTGCCAGCAGTTGGGACTCCTACGAGCAGTACTTC.

The chain links TRBV28 to TRBJ1-2, with TRBD1 identical over 7 bases. Germline V gene sequence: CDR1 MDHEN, CDR2 SYDVKM. V lost 4 bases to trimming and J lost 7 bases; unmatched junction nucleotides: 18. CDR3 length: 17 amino acids. This CDR3 reads CASSSLQDQGDGSGYTF. The CDR3 nucleotides are TGTGCCAGCAGTTCCCTCCAGGATCAGGGGGATGGCTCTGGCTACACCTTC.

The chain joins TRBV19 to TRBJ2-3, with 9 bases aligning to TRBD1. This CDR3 is built from 13 residues. Germline CDR1 reads LNHDA; CDR2 reads SQIVND (reference sequence). V shed 9 bases, J shed 0 bases, and the junction held 1 base outside the gene matches. This chain's CDR3 is CASGTGSTDTQYF. The CDR3 DNA reads TGTGCCAGCGGGACAGGGAGCACAGATACGCAGTATTTT.

The sample holds one count of this clone. CDR3 DNA: TGTGGGGCAGGGGCAAGGTACAATGAGCAGTTCTTC. Encoded protein: CGAGARYNEQFF. The chain has TRBV30 and TRBJ2-1, with a possible D match to TRBD1 (6 bases). The CDR3 contains 12 residues. The V gene's germline CDR1 is GTSNPN and CDR2 SVGIG (reference sequence).

This clone occurred once. This chain joins TRBV9 and TRBJ2-5; 12 positions agree with TRBD2. Looked up from germline, CDR1 is SGDLS and CDR2 is YYNGEE. This CDR3 is 15 amino acids long. The V gene end was trimmed by 6 bases and the J gene end by 4 bases; junction bases not matched to a gene: 7. The CDR3 DNA reads TGTGCCAGCACTCTAGCGGGGGGGCCCGGAGAGACCCAGTACTTC. This translates into CASTLAGGPGETQYF.